Listed below are T cell receptor beta chains from one sample, sequenced in a study of blood T cell repertoires in COVID-19. Libraries were prepared by immunoSEQ multiplex PCR; TCRdb keeps only in-frame clonotypes and omits some of them. The sample yields about 180,000 clones, roughly 86% seen once. What was sequenced was peripheral blood. The receptors here all came from a woman aged 25-40 years with active or convalescent COVID-19. Both conserved end residues are part of each CDR3. The order of the fields is CDR3 protein, CDR3 DNA, V gene, clone size, J gene, D gene. The D gene is left open where the match is weak. Size is stated for part of the rows, as once, few or many counts, or as a class when the clone is expanded.

CDR3: CASSLGAGAGTEAFF; DNA: TGTGCCAGCAGCTTAGGGGCGGGGGCTGGCACTGAAGCTTTCTTT; V: TRBV11-2; size: .; J: TRBJ1-1; D: .
CDR3: CASSGTSLALNTEAFF; DNA: TGTGCCAGCAGCGGGACTTCTTTAGCCCTTAACACTGAAGCTTTCTTT; V: TRBV5-6; size: .; J: TRBJ1-1; D: .
CDR3: CASNRFPGSPLTGELFF; DNA: TGTGCCAGCAACCGTTTCCCGGGGAGCCCCCTCACCGGGGAGCTGTTTTTT; V: TRBV2; size: .; J: TRBJ2-2; D: .
CDR3: CASSPRPGEAFF; DNA: TGTGCCAGCTCACCACGCCCAGGTGAAGCTTTCTTT; V: TRBV18; size: once; J: TRBJ1-1; D: .
CDR3: CASSPRVRRGNEQFF; DNA: TGTGCCAGCAGCCCCAGGGTCAGGAGGGGCAATGAGCAGTTCTTC; V: TRBV11-3; size: .; J: TRBJ2-1; D: .
CDR3: CATSDFPRTSGDNEQFF; DNA: TGTGCCACCAGTGATTTTCCGCGGACTAGCGGAGACAATGAGCAGTTCTTC; V: TRBV24-1; size: .; J: TRBJ2-1; D: TRBD2
CDR3: CASSESGQGGEKLFF; DNA: TGCGCCAGCAGTGAGTCAGGACAGGGAGGAGAAAAACTGTTTTTT; V: TRBV10-2; size: .; J: TRBJ1-4; D: TRBD1
CDR3: CASSQDLLAGSYEQYF; DNA: TGTGCCAGCAGCCAAGATCTACTAGCGGGATCCTACGAGCAGTACTTC; V: TRBV3-1/TRBV3-2; size: .; J: TRBJ2-7; D: TRBD2
CDR3: CASSLARGGYTDTQYF; DNA: TGTGCCAGCAGCTTAGCGCGGGGGGGTTACACAGATACGCAGTATTTT; V: TRBV7-8; size: .; J: TRBJ2-3; D: TRBD2
CDR3: CASSRQGGTEAFF; DNA: TGTGCCAGCAGCAGACAGGGTGGCACTGAAGCTTTCTTT; V: TRBV7-2; size: .; J: TRBJ1-1; D: TRBD1
CDR3: CASRGGTYNEQFF; DNA: TGTGCCAGCAGAGGGGGCACCTACAATGAGCAGTTCTTC; V: TRBV2; size: .; J: TRBJ2-1; D: TRBD1
CDR3: CASSLVAGNTEAFF; DNA: TGTGCCAGCAGCTTAGTAGCCGGGAACACTGAAGCTTTCTTT; V: TRBV7-2; size: .; J: TRBJ1-1; D: .
CDR3: CASSLGGQGAVRAFF; DNA: TGTGCCAGCAGCTTAGGTGGACAGGGGGCGGTAAGAGCTTTCTTT; V: TRBV7-8; size: once; J: TRBJ1-1; D: TRBD1
CDR3: CASSQYSTGNTIYF; DNA: TGTGCCAGCAGCCAATACAGTACTGGAAACACCATATATTTT; V: TRBV14; size: .; J: TRBJ1-3; D: .
CDR3: CASSHQTGPHEQYF; DNA: TGTGCCAGCAGCCACCAGACAGGGCCGCACGAGCAGTACTTC; V: TRBV7-6; size: .; J: TRBJ2-7; D: TRBD1
CDR3: CASSVGQGLNTGELFF; DNA: TGTGCCAGCAGCGTGGGACAGGGGCTTAACACCGGGGAGCTGTTTTTT; V: TRBV9; size: .; J: TRBJ2-2; D: TRBD1
CDR3: CASSAPTGGNEKLFF; DNA: TGTGCCAGCAGCGCCCCGACAGGGGGTAATGAAAAACTGTTTTTT; V: TRBV9; size: .; J: TRBJ1-4; D: TRBD1
CDR3: CAIVGGSPYEQYF; DNA: TGTGCCATTGTGGGGGGTTCTCCCTACGAGCAGTACTTC; V: TRBV6-1; size: .; J: TRBJ2-7; D: .
CDR3: CAWSLSWGDIGGYTF; DNA: TGTGCCTGGAGTCTTTCGTGGGGGGATATCGGTGGCTACACCTTC; V: TRBV30; size: .; J: TRBJ1-2; D: .
CDR3: CASVSRDRGPGPQHF; DNA: TGTGCCAGCGTTTCCCGGGACAGGGGGCCTGGGCCCCAGCATTTT; V: TRBV19; size: .; J: TRBJ1-5; D: TRBD1
CDR3: CASSLQGGPQYF; DNA: TGTGCCAGCAGCTTGCAGGGAGGTCCCCAGTACTTC; V: TRBV11-3; size: .; J: TRBJ2-5; D: .
CDR3: CAISPGTAGGYEQYF; DNA: TGTGCCATCAGTCCCGGGACAGCCGGGGGCTACGAGCAGTACTTC; V: TRBV10-3; size: .; J: TRBJ2-7; D: .
CDR3: CASSFLFGLAGGVNTDTQYF; DNA: TGTGCCAGCAGTTTCTTATTTGGACTAGCGGGAGGGGTGAACACAGATACGCAGTATTTT; V: TRBV28; size: once; J: TRBJ2-3; D: TRBD2
CDR3: CASSLERLAGGETQYF; DNA: TGTGCCAGCAGTCTAGAAAGACTAGCGGGGGGAGAGACCCAGTACTTC; V: TRBV7-9; size: once; J: TRBJ2-5; D: TRBD2
CDR3: CASSLTGLQPQHF; DNA: TGTGCCAGCAGCTTAACAGGGCTTCAGCCCCAGCATTTT; V: TRBV11-3; size: .; J: TRBJ1-5; D: .
CDR3: CASRSPHRLDRSSYNSPLHF; DNA: TGTGCCAGCAGGTCACCCCATCGGTTGGACAGGAGCTCCTATAATTCACCCCTCCACTTT; V: TRBV28; size: .; J: TRBJ1-6; D: TRBD1
CDR3: CASSSGQGIYNEQFF; DNA: TGTGCCAGCAGCTCGGGACAGGGGATCTACAATGAGCAGTTCTTC; V: TRBV11-2; size: few; J: TRBJ2-1; D: TRBD1
CDR3: CASSLRGQPQHF; DNA: TGTGCCAGCAGCCTCAGGGGTCAGCCCCAGCATTTT; V: TRBV7-2; size: once; J: TRBJ1-5; D: .
CDR3: CASSLRGANYGYTF; DNA: TGTGCCAGCAGCTTGCGGGGAGCTAACTATGGCTACACCTTC; V: TRBV5-8; size: .; J: TRBJ1-2; D: .
CDR3: CASSRPSGEQYF; DNA: TGTGCCAGCAGCCGACCTTCGGGGGAGCAGTACTTC; V: TRBV11-2; size: .; J: TRBJ2-7; D: .
CDR3: CASSGDRVRDQPQHF; DNA: TGTGCCAGTAGTGGGGACAGGGTGAGGGATCAGCCCCAGCATTTT; V: TRBV19; size: once; J: TRBJ1-5; D: TRBD1
CDR3: CSVNQETQYF; DNA: TGCAGCGTCAACCAAGAGACCCAGTACTTC; V: TRBV29-1; size: .; J: TRBJ2-5; D: .
CDR3: CAWSVGASNYEQYF; DNA: TGTGCCTGGAGTGTTGGGGCCTCAAACTACGAGCAGTACTTC; V: TRBV30; size: .; J: TRBJ2-7; D: .
CDR3: CATASGRIYNEQFF; DNA: TGTGCCACCGCCAGCGGGAGGATTTACAATGAGCAGTTCTTC; V: TRBV24-1; size: .; J: TRBJ2-1; D: TRBD2
CDR3: CASSYLGLTNQPQHF; DNA: TGTGCCAGCAGTTACTTGGGCTTGACCAATCAGCCCCAGCATTTT; V: TRBV6-5; size: .; J: TRBJ1-5; D: .
CDR3: CASSLRGEQFF; DNA: TGTGCCAGCAGTTTGAGGGGGGAGCAGTTCTTC; V: TRBV28; size: .; J: TRBJ2-1; D: .
CDR3: CASSQPTRVTYGYTF; DNA: TGCGCCAGCAGCCAGCCTACTCGGGTCACCTATGGCTACACCTTC; V: TRBV4-1; size: .; J: TRBJ1-2; D: .
CDR3: CASSLWGLAGGPSYNEQFF; DNA: TGTGCCAGCAGCTTATGGGGACTAGCGGGAGGGCCCTCCTACAATGAGCAGTTCTTC; V: TRBV7-9; size: .; J: TRBJ2-1; D: TRBD2
CDR3: CASSLTGATNSPLHF; DNA: TGCGCCAGCAGCCTGACAGGGGCGACTAATTCACCCCTCCACTTT; V: TRBV4-1; size: .; J: TRBJ1-6; D: TRBD1
CDR3: CASSLAAVHTGFSGYTF; DNA: TGTGCCAGCAGTTTAGCGGCCGTTCACACAGGGTTCTCTGGCTACACCTTC; V: TRBV27; size: .; J: TRBJ1-2; D: .
CDR3: CASSDRQGATEAFF; DNA: TGTGCCAGCAGTGACAGACAGGGGGCGACTGAAGCTTTCTTT; V: TRBV6-1; size: .; J: TRBJ1-1; D: TRBD1
CDR3: CASSPAGGYGYTF; DNA: TGTGCCAGCAGTCCTGCAGGGGGCTATGGCTACACCTTC; V: TRBV11-2; size: .; J: TRBJ1-2; D: TRBD1
CDR3: CASSHRTVGNTIYF; DNA: TGTGCCAGCAGCCACCGGACAGTGGGAAACACCATATATTTT; V: TRBV14; size: .; J: TRBJ1-3; D: .
CDR3: CAWSKGHTEAFF; DNA: TGTGCCTGGAGTAAGGGGCACACTGAAGCTTTCTTT; V: TRBV30; size: few; J: TRBJ1-1; D: .
CDR3: CASSRTGQDEKLFF; DNA: TGCGCCAGCAGCAGGACAGGGCAGGATGAAAAACTGTTTTTT; V: TRBV10-1; size: .; J: TRBJ1-4; D: TRBD1
CDR3: CASSPTSEKLYNEQFF; DNA: TGTGCCAGCAGCCCCACTAGCGAGAAGCTGTACAATGAGCAGTTCTTC; V: TRBV6-6; size: .; J: TRBJ2-1; D: TRBD2
CDR3: CASSPGTLNEQFF; DNA: TGTGCCAGTAGTCCCGGGACTCTGAATGAGCAGTTCTTC; V: TRBV19; size: .; J: TRBJ2-1; D: .
CDR3: CASSQTGAYNEQFF; DNA: TGTGCCAGCAGCCAGACAGGGGCCTACAATGAGCAGTTCTTC; V: TRBV14; size: few; J: TRBJ2-1; D: TRBD1
CDR3: CASSSSLETQYF; DNA: TGCGCCAGCAGCTCCTCTTTAGAGACCCAGTACTTC; V: TRBV5-1; size: .; J: TRBJ2-5; D: .
CDR3: CASGLSSTDTQYF; DNA: TGTGCCAGTGGACTGTCTAGCACAGATACGCAGTATTTT; V: TRBV19; size: .; J: TRBJ2-3; D: .
CDR3: CASRYDGYDSYEQYF; DNA: TGTGCCAGCAGATACGACGGGTATGACTCCTACGAGCAGTACTTC; V: TRBV11-2; size: .; J: TRBJ2-7; D: .
CDR3: CASIFLGSDYGYTF; DNA: TGTGCCAGCATCTTTCTGGGCAGTGACTATGGCTACACCTTC; V: TRBV2; size: .; J: TRBJ1-2; D: .
CDR3: CASSLEVQGSNGYTF; DNA: TGTGCCAGCAGCTTAGAGGTGCAGGGGAGCAATGGCTACACCTTC; V: TRBV11-3; size: .; J: TRBJ1-2; D: .
CDR3: CSVGGGQLTGELFF; DNA: TGCAGCGTTGGCGGCGGGCAGCTCACCGGGGAGCTGTTTTTT; V: TRBV29-1; size: .; J: TRBJ2-2; D: .